This T cell receptor beta chain was sequenced in a study of blood T cell repertoires in COVID-19. Study at large: T cells, B-cell-depleted T cells, or PBMCs supplied cDNA or gDNA.

Unmatched junction bases numbered 0, after V lost 1 base and J lost 3 bases. Germline CDR1 reads LGHNA; CDR2 reads YSLEER. This CDR3 comprises 15 residues. In the original workflow: Reference gene primer amplification gave nucleated cell count estimates. TCRdb's table, derived via immunoSEQ multiplex PCR, lists solely in-frame clones and lacks some. V and J calls and clone size are given by that table; D and trimming were obtained from the DNA. The sample shows about 140,000 clones, approximately 83% of them seen only once. The chain employs TRBV4-3 and TRBJ1-6; 7 nucleotides match TRBD1. The clonotype comes from a human donor in a cohort sampled during active COVID-19. The specimen was peripheral blood. The CDR3 region is CASSQGTGYNSPLHF. CDR3 DNA sequence: TGCGCCAGCAGCCAAGGGACAGGCTATAATTCACCCCTCCACTTT.